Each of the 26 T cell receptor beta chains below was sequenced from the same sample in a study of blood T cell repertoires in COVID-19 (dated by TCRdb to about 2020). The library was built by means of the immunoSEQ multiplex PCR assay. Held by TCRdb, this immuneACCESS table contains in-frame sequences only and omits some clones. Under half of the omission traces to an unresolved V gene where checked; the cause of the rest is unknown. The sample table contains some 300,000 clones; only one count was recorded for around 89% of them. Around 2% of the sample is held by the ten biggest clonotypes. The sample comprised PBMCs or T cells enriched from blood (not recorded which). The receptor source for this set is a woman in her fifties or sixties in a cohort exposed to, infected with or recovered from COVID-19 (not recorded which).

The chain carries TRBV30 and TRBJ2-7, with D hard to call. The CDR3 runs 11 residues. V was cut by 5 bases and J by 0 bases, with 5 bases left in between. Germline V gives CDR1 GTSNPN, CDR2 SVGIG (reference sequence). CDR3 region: CAWGHSYEQYF. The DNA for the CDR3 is TGTGCCTGGGGCCACTCCTACGAGCAGTACTTC.

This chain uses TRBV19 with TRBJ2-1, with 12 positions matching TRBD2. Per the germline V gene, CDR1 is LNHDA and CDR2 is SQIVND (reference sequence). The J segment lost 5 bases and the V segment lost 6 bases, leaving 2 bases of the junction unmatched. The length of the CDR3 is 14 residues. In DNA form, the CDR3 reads TGTGCCAGTAGGACTAGCGGGAGCAACAATGAGCAGTTCTTC. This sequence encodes CASRTSGSNNEQFF.

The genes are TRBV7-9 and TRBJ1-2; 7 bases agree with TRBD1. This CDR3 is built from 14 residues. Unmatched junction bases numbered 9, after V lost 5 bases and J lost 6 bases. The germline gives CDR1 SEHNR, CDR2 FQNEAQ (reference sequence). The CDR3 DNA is TGTGCCAGCAGCCCCGAGACAGGGATCCATGGCTACACCTTC. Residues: CASSPETGIHGYTF.

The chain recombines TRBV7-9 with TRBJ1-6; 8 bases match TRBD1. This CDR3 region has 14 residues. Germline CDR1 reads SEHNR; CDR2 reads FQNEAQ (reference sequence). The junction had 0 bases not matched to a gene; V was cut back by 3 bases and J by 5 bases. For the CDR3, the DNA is TGTGCCAGCAGCTTGGGACAGGATAATTCACCCCTCCACTTT. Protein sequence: CASSLGQDNSPLHF.

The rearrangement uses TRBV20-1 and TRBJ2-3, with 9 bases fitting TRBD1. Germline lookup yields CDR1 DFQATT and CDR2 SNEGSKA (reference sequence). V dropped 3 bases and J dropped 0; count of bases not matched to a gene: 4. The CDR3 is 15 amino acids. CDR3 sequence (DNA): TGCAGTGCTAGTCGAGGGACAGGGAGCACAGATACGCAGTATTTT. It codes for CSASRGTGSTDTQYF.

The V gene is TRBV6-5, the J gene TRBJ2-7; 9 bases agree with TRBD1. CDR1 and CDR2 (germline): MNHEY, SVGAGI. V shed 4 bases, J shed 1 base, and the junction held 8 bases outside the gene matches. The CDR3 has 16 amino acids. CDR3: CASSLTPGTGSYEQYF. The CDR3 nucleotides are TGTGCCAGCAGTTTGACCCCCGGGACAGGGTCCTACGAGCAGTACTTC.

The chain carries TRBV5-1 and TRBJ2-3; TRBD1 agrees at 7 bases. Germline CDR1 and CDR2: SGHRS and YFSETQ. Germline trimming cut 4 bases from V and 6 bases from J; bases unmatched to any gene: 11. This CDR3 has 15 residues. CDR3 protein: CASSPGPRGLDTQYF. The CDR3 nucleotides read TGCGCCAGCAGCCCGGGACCCAGGGGGTTGGATACGCAGTATTTT.

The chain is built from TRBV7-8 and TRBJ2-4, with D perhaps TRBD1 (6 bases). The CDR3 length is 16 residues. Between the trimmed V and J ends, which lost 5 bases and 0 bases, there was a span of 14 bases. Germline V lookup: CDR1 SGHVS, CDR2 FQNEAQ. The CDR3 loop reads CASSKPGHRAKNIQYF. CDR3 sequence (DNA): TGTGCCAGCAGCAAGCCGGGACACAGAGCCAAAAACATTCAGTACTTC.

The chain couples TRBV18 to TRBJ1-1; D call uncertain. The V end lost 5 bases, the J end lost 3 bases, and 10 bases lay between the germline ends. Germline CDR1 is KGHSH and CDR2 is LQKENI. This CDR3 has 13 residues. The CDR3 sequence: CASSDGRHTEAFF. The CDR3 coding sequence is TGTGCCAGCTCAGACGGGAGGCACACTGAAGCTTTCTTT.

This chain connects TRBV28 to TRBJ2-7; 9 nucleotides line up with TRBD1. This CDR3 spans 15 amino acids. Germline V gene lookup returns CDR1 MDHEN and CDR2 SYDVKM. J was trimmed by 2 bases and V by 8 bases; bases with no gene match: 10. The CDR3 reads CASYGSGQGAYEQYF. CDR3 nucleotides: TGTGCCAGCTACGGATCGGGACAGGGCGCCTACGAGCAGTACTTC.

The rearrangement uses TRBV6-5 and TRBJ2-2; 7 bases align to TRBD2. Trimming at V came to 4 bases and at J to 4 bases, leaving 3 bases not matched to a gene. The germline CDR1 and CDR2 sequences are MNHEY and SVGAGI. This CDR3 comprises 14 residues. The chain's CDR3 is CASSSAGPTGELFF. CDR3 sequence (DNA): TGTGCCAGCAGTTCAGCGGGGCCCACCGGGGAGCTGTTTTTT.

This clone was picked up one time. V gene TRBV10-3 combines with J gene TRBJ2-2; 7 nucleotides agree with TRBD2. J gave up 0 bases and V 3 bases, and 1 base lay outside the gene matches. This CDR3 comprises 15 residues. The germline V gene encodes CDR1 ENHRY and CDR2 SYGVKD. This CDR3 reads CAISERGANTGELFF. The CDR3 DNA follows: TGTGCCATCAGTGAACGGGGGGCGAACACCGGGGAGCTGTTTTTT.

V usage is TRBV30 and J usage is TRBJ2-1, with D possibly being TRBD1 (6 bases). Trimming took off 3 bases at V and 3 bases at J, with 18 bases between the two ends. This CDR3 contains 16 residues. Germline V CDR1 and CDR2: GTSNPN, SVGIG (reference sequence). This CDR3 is CAWSWDTRGGYNEQFF. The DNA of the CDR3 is TGTGCCTGGAGCTGGGACACCCGCGGTGGCTACAATGAGCAGTTCTTC.

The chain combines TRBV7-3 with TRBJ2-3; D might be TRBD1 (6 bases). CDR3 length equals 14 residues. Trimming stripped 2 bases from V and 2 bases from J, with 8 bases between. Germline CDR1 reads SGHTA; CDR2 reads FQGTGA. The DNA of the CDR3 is TGTGCCAGCAGCTTAGCAGGGGCCACAGATACGCAGTATTTT. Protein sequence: CASSLAGATDTQYF.

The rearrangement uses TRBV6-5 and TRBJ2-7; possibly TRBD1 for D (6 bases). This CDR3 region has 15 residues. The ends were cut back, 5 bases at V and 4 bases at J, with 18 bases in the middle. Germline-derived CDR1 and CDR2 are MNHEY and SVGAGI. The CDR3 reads CASSRTVTGPYEQYF. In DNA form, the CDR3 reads TGTGCCAGCAGTCGGACAGTGACGGGGCCTTACGAGCAGTACTTC.

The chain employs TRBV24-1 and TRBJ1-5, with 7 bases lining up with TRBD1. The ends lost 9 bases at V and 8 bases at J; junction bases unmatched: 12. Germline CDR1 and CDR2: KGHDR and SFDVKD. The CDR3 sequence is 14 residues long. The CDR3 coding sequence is TGTGCCACCGGTACAGGGGACCATATCAAGCCCCAGCATTTT. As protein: CATGTGDHIKPQHF.

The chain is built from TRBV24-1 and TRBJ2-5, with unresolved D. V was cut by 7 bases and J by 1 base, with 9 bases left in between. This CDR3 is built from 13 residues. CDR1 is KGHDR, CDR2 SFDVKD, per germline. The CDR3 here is CATRKSGQETQYF. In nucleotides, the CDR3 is TGTGCCACCAGAAAGAGTGGCCAAGAGACCCAGTACTTC.

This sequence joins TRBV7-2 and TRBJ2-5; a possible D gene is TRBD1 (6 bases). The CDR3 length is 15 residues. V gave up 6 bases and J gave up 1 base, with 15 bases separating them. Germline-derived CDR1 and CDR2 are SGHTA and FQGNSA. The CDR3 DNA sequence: TGTGCCAGCAGGCCACAGGGTCAGGGCCAAGAGACCCAGTACTTC. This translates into CASRPQGQGQETQYF.

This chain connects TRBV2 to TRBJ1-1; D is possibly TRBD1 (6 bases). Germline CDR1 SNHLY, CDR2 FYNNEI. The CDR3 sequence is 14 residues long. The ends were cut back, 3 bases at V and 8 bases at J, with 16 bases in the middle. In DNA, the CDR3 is TGTGCCAGCAGTGATTTTGGACAGTTCGCCGAAGCTTTCTTT. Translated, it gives CASSDFGQFAEAFF.

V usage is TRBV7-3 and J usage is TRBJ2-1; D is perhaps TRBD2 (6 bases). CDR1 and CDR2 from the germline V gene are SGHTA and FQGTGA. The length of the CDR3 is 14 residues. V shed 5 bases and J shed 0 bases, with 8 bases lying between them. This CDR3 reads CASSLDYSYNEQFF. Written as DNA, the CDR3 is TGTGCCAGCAGCCTGGACTACTCCTACAATGAGCAGTTCTTC.

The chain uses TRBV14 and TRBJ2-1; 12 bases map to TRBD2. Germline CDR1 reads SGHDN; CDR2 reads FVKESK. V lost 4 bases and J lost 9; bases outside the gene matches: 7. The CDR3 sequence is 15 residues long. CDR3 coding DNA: TGTGCCAGCAGCCCCCTAGCGGGAGGGCCCGGTGAGCAGTTCTTC. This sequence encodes CASSPLAGGPGEQFF.

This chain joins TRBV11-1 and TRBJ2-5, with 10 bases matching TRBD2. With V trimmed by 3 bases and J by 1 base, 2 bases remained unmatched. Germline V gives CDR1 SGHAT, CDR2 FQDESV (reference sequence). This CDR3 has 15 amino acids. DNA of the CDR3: TGTGCCAGCAGCTTTCGACTAGCGGGCCAAGAGACCCAGTACTTC. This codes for CASSFRLAGQETQYF.

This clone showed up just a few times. The CDR3 sequence: CASSLRDSYEQFF. CDR3 sequence (DNA): TGTGCCAGCAGTTTAAGGGACTCGTATGAGCAGTTCTTC. The V gene is TRBV12-3 or TRBV12-4, the J gene TRBJ2-1; D possibly corresponds to TRBD2 (6 bases). The CDR3 loop spans 13 amino acids. V lost 2 bases and J lost 8, with 10 bases in between.

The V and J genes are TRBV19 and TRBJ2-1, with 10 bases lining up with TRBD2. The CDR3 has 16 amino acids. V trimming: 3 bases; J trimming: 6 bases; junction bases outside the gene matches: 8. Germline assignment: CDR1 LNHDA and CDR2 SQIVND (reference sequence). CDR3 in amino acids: CASSIPSSGRGNEQFF. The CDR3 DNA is TGTGCCAGTAGTATCCCCTCTAGCGGGAGAGGCAATGAGCAGTTCTTC.

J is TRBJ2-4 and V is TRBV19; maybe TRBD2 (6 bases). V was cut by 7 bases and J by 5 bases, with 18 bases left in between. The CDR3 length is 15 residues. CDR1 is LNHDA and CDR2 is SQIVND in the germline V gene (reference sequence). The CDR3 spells CASNSLTAGENIQYF. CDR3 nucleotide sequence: TGTGCCAGTAACAGTTTGACAGCGGGCGAAAACATTCAGTACTTC.

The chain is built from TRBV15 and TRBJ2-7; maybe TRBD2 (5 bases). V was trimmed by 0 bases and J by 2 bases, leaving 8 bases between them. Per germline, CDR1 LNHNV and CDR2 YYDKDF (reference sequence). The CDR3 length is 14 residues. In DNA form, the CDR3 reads TGTGCCACCAGCAGAGATCTCGGGACCTACGAGCAGTACTTC. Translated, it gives CATSRDLGTYEQYF.